This section outlines one T cell receptor beta chain sequence together with its context. The target antigen is unknown. The donors were members of the validation cohort, which comprised about 120 subjects and was separate from the first cohort of several hundred subjects. This entry belongs to a study of cytomegalovirus exposure and HLA in healthy donors. Across the study: The 120 validation repertoires, a later analysis reported, used the same platform as the 600 to 700 repertoires from the first cohort. Study-level results: TCR beta chains numbering under 200 were designated cytomegalovirus-associated.

This table comes from immunoSEQ multiplex PCR, and its TCRdb copy is limited to in-frame clones, with some not included. The repertoire holds 140,000 or so clones, with approximately 89% as singletons. The sample taken for sequencing was PBMCs. This TCR derives from a man aged 18 to 29 in good health and CMV-seronegative.

CDR3 nucleotides: TGTGCCAGTAGTATGAAGGAAACAGGGGGCTACGAGCAGTACTTC. As protein: CASSMKETGGYEQYF. V usage is TRBV19 and J usage is TRBJ2-7, with 8 positions matching TRBD1. From germline, CDR1 is LNHDA and CDR2 SQIVND (reference sequence). V dropped 3 bases and J dropped 3; count of bases not matched to a gene: 7. CDR3 length equals 15 residues.